These T cell receptor beta chains were read from a single sample in a study of Ad26.COV2.S vaccination and SARS-CoV-2 variants. TCRdb's copy holds only in-frame clones and misses some; the assay was immunoSEQ multiplex PCR. The table shows fewer than 500,000 clones, with 80% to 95% occurring only once. Sequencing used peripheral blood, obtained in a trial of Ad26.COV2.S vaccine versus placebo. These receptors all come from a person between 18 and 59 years old who received the Ad26.COV2.S COVID-19 vaccine or a placebo. Each CDR3 is given with its conserved first and last residue. The D gene is left open where the match is weak. Expanded clones are given a class, and other clones once, few, many or no size at all.

TRBV5-5	TRBJ2-5	.	.	TGTGCCAGCAGCCTTAGACGGAAACAAGAGACCCAGTACTTC	CASSLRRKQETQYF
TRBV4-3	TRBJ2-7	.	TRBD1	TGCGCCAGCAGCCAAGATTGGACAGGCCTTTCCTACGAGCAGTACTTC	CASSQDWTGLSYEQYF
TRBV6-5	TRBJ2-3	.	.	TGTGCCAGCAGTAGGGGGGGTGACACAGATACGCAGTATTTT	CASSRGGDTDTQYF
TRBV11-2	TRBJ1-2	few	TRBD1	TGTGCCAGCAGCCGCACCGGGACAGGGGTTAACTATGGCTACACCTTC	CASSRTGTGVNYGYTF
TRBV28	TRBJ2-3	.	TRBD1	TGTGCCAGCAGTCTCTACGGACAGGGAAGGGTCACAGATACGCAGTATTTT	CASSLYGQGRVTDTQYF
TRBV5-1	TRBJ2-1	.	.	TGCGCCAGCAGCTTGTGGCAGGGACGGTCTTCCTACAATGAGCAGTTCTTC	CASSLWQGRSSYNEQFF
TRBV2	TRBJ2-7	.	.	TGTGCCAGCAGTGATTTAGATCTCTACGAGCAGTACTTC	CASSDLDLYEQYF
TRBV6-2/TRBV6-3	TRBJ1-5	.	.	TGTGCCAGCAGTTACCCATCCGACATAGAAGGGCAGGGGCGAGGGCAGCCCCAGCATTTT	CASSYPSDIEGQGRGQPQHF
TRBV2	TRBJ2-7	.	.	TGTGCCAGCAGTGATAGTGTCGGGGGTTTCACCTACGAGCAGTACTTC	CASSDSVGGFTYEQYF
TRBV6-5	TRBJ2-2	.	.	TGTGCCAGCAGCATTTCCGACAGGAACACCGGGGAGCTGTTTTTT	CASSISDRNTGELFF
TRBV29-1	TRBJ1-1	.	.	TGCAGCGTTGGTGTCGGGGTAACGAACACTGAAGCTTTCTTT	CSVGVGVTNTEAFF
TRBV6-1	TRBJ2-7	once	TRBD1	TGTGCCAGCAGTGAAATATACAGGGGATCCTACGAGCAGTACTTC	CASSEIYRGSYEQYF
TRBV7-9	TRBJ1-2	.	TRBD1	TGTGCCAGCAGACCGGCAGGGGGCGCTTTTAATGGCTACACCTTC	CASRPAGGAFNGYTF
TRBV6-4	TRBJ1-1	.	.	TGTGCCAGCAGTGACTCCACAGGGTCCCATGAGGAAGCTTTCTTT	CASSDSTGSHEEAFF
TRBV7-2	TRBJ2-3	.	.	TGTGCCAGCAGCTTATTGCGTTTCGGTGGGGCCACAGATACGCAGTATTTT	CASSLLRFGGATDTQYF
TRBV4-3	TRBJ1-3	.	.	TGCGCCAGCAGCCAAGATCAAGGGGCTGGAAACACCATATATTTT	CASSQDQGAGNTIYF
TRBV4-1	TRBJ1-5	few	TRBD1	TGCGCCAGCAGCCAAGGATCGGACAGGGGAGGTCAGCCCCAGCATTTT	CASSQGSDRGGQPQHF
TRBV6-5	TRBJ1-1	.	.	TGTGCCAGCAGTTACTCGAAAGTCGGTGGGAACACTGAAGCTTTCTTT	CASSYSKVGGNTEAFF
TRBV11-2	TRBJ2-5	.	.	TGTGCCACGGCGGTAGTGAGTGAGACCCAGTACTTC	CATAVVSETQYF
TRBV14	TRBJ2-7	few	TRBD2	TGTGCCAGCAGCCAAGTAGCGGGTTGGGCTGAGCAGTACTTC	CASSQVAGWAEQYF
TRBV11-2	TRBJ2-1	.	.	TGTGCCAGCAGCTTATCGCAGGGGGGGCATTTCACCTACAATGAGCAGTTCTTC	CASSLSQGGHFTYNEQFF
TRBV6-2/TRBV6-3	TRBJ1-5	few	.	TGTGCCAGCAGTTATGGAGGGGCCCATAGCAATCAGCCCCAGCATTTT	CASSYGGAHSNQPQHF
TRBV5-1	TRBJ2-7	.	TRBD1	TGCGCCAGCAGCATACCGGGACAGGGCTACGAGCAGTACTTC	CASSIPGQGYEQYF
TRBV5-4	TRBJ2-7	.	.	TGTGCCAGCAGCCGCTCGGACAACATCTACGAGCAGTACTTC	CASSRSDNIYEQYF
TRBV5-6	TRBJ2-7	.	.	TGTGCCAGCAGCCACGGCAGGGGAACCTACGAGCAGTACTTC	CASSHGRGTYEQYF
TRBV2	TRBJ1-6	.	.	TGTGCCAGCAGCGACAGCCTTTCACAGAGCTCCTATAATTCACCCCTCCACTTT	CASSDSLSQSSYNSPLHF
TRBV28	TRBJ2-7	.	.	TGTGCCAGCAGTTTAAAATGGCTAGCCTACGAGCAGTACTTC	CASSLKWLAYEQYF
TRBV2	TRBJ2-7	.	TRBD1	TGTGCCAGCAGCCTTACTCGGGACAGGGTTACCTACGAGCAGTACTTC	CASSLTRDRVTYEQYF
TRBV6-5	TRBJ2-7	.	.	TGTGCCAGCAGTCCCGGGACAAGTTCCTACGAGCAGTACTTC	CASSPGTSSYEQYF
TRBV20-1	TRBJ1-1	few	.	TGCAGAGGTAACCGGGGTACTGAAGCTTTCTTT	CRGNRGTEAFF
TRBV5-1	TRBJ2-7	.	.	TGCGCCAGCCGGGACGGTTACGAGCAGTACTTC	CASRDGYEQYF
TRBV12-3/TRBV12-4	TRBJ2-2	.	TRBD2	TGTGCCAGCAGCGGGGGGGGTCACGGGGAGCTGTTTTTT	CASSGGGHGELFF
TRBV10-2	TRBJ1-2	.	.	TGCGCCAGCAGTGAGAACAGCAACTATGGCTACACCTTC	CASSENSNYGYTF
TRBV4-1	TRBJ2-1	.	TRBD2	TGCGCCAGCAGCCAAGTAAGCGGGATCACGTACAATGAGCAGTTCTTC	CASSQVSGITYNEQFF
TRBV6-6	TRBJ2-3	.	.	TGTGCCAGCAGTTCGGGAGATACGCAGTATTTT	CASSSGDTQYF
TRBV6-2/TRBV6-3	TRBJ2-7	.	TRBD1	TGTGCCAGCAGTTACCCGGGACAGGGTAGCCACGAGCAGTACTTC	CASSYPGQGSHEQYF
TRBV7-2	TRBJ2-7	.	TRBD2	TGTGCCAGCAGCTTGTCGACTAGCGGGAGTTACGAGCAGTACTTC	CASSLSTSGSYEQYF
TRBV4-1	TRBJ1-3	.	.	TGCGCCAGCACCGGGGGCTCCTCTGGAAACACCATATATTTT	CASTGGSSGNTIYF
TRBV7-3	TRBJ2-2	.	TRBD2	TGTGCCAGCAGCTTGAGCGGGAGCCCGAACACCGGGGAGCTGTTTTTT	CASSLSGSPNTGELFF
TRBV7-6	TRBJ1-1	.	.	TGTGCCAGCAGCAAACACGACAGGACTGAAGCTTTCTTT	CASSKHDRTEAFF
TRBV18	TRBJ2-1	.	.	TGTGCCAGCTCACCAGACAGCACCCAAACATACAATGAGCAGTTCTTC	CASSPDSTQTYNEQFF
TRBV2	TRBJ1-6	once	.	TGTGCCAGCAGTGGGGACCGCGTAATGTATAATTCACCCCTCCACTTT	CASSGDRVMYNSPLHF
TRBV25-1	TRBJ2-3	.	.	TGTGCCAGCACTCACGTGGGGGATACGCAGTATTTT	CASTHVGDTQYF
TRBV7-9	TRBJ1-1	.	.	TGTGCCAGCAGCTTAGGCAATGAAGCTTTCTTT	CASSLGNEAFF
TRBV19	TRBJ2-7	.	.	TGTGCCAGTAGTATAGGAGACACCTACGAGCAGTACTTC	CASSIGDTYEQYF
TRBV19	TRBJ2-7	.	.	TGTGCCAGTAGTACCGCCGAGTTCGGGGGAAACGAGCAGTACTTC	CASSTAEFGGNEQYF
TRBV6-4	TRBJ2-1	.	TRBD2	TGTGCCAGTTCCCCACTCGGGCTAGCGGTCGTTAGGGAGCAGTTCTTC	CASSPLGLAVVREQFF
TRBV4-1	TRBJ2-3	.	TRBD2	TGCGCCAGCAGCCAAGATGGGCCCGAAGGACTAGCGGGCTACTCTAGCACAGATACGCAGTATTTT	CASSQDGPEGLAGYSSTDTQYF
TRBV10-2	TRBJ1-2	.	TRBD1	TGCGCCAGCAGTGAGTCACAGGGGGCGGCTGACAGCTATGGCTACACCTTC	CASSESQGAADSYGYTF
TRBV7-2	TRBJ1-3	.	.	TGTGCCAGCAGCTTAGGCTCTGGGGAAAGGGCTGGAAACACCATATATTTT	CASSLGSGERAGNTIYF
TRBV2	TRBJ2-3	.	TRBD1	TGTGCCAGCAGTGAAAGACGAGGGACAGGGTATCCTTATAGCACAGATACGCAGTATTTT	CASSERRGTGYPYSTDTQYF
TRBV5-1	TRBJ2-6	.	.	TGCGCCAGCAGCTTGGAGGGGTCTGGGGCCAACGTCCTGACTTTC	CASSLEGSGANVLTF
TRBV9	TRBJ2-7	.	.	TGTGCCAGCAGCGTAGAAGGGGCCCCCAGTAGCTCCTACGAGCAGTACTTC	CASSVEGAPSSSYEQYF
TRBV11-2	TRBJ1-1	.	.	TGTGCCAGCAGCTTAGTTCAGAACACTGAAGCTTTCTTT	CASSLVQNTEAFF